The entry below gives a single T cell receptor (beta chain) sequence along with its context. This entry is derived from a study of CD8 T cells in Susac syndrome. RNA was extracted with the RNeasy kit, and a quantity of about 0.5 to 1 ug was reverse transcribed using random hexamers. Amplification of TCR beta CDR3 spanned 54 Vbeta and 13 Jbeta via immunoSEQ multiplex PCR. TCRdb re-analysed the immunoSEQ multiplex PCR reads in MiXCR, keeping a single row per CDR3 protein. The data contain more than 95,000 distinct CDR3 sequences, 85% to 95% of them seen just once; the ten biggest clones take up about 0.096%. Trimming shortened V by 5 bases and J by 0 bases, and 8 bases separated the two germline ends. From germline, CDR1 is DFQATT and CDR2 SNEGSKA (reference sequence). This CDR3 comprises 13 residues.

This sequence joins TRBV20-1 and TRBJ1-3; D is uncertain. The source is a human donor with multiple sclerosis. The sample consisted of CD4+ T cells from PBMCs. CDR3: CSAVDTSGNTIYF. The CDR3 bases are TGCAGTGCTGTAGATACCTCTGGAAACACCATATATTTT.